This T cell receptor (beta chain) is from a study of cytomegalovirus exposure and HLA in healthy donors. Whole-study findings and limits: Reported results showed that the classifier diagnosed cytomegalovirus status with high specificity and sensitivity.

Per germline, CDR1 MNHEY and CDR2 SVGAGI. Between the trimmed V and J ends, which lost 2 bases and 8 bases, there was a span of 13 bases. The CDR3 loop spans 14 amino acids. It was the roughly 130-subject validation cohort, separate from the roughly 700-subject first cohort, to which the donors belonged. Here immunoSEQ multiplex PCR was the method, and the copy in TCRdb shows in-frame clones only, minus some. The table shows roughly 150,000 clones, with approximately 90% occurring only once. As concerns this clone: Its antigen is not identified.

The receptor's source is a man between 18 and 29 years old in good health and CMV-seronegative. The sample comprised PBMCs. The gene calls are TRBV6-5 and TRBJ2-1, with D tentatively TRBD1 (5 bases). This CDR3 reads CASSYPTGFDEQFF. The CDR3 DNA reads TGTGCCAGCAGTTACCCCACAGGCTTCGATGAGCAGTTCTTC.